The 16 T cell receptor beta chains given below trace back to one sample, sequenced in a study of patients and donors after allogeneic stem cell transplantation. TCRdb independently ran MiXCR on the RT-PCR reads; one entry per CDR3 protein. The sample has approximately 90,000 distinct CDR3 sequences; around 5% are singletons. Material: blood, either unsorted or a sorted T cell fraction (not recorded which). The receptors stem from a human donor who was either an allogeneic HSCT recipient or a stem cell or donor lymphocyte infusion donor (not recorded which). It is not recorded whose cells these are; they may come from a transplant donor.

In its sample, this clonotype was seen many times. The chain uses TRBV4-2 and TRBJ1-6; maybe TRBD1 (5 bases). CDR3 length: 15 amino acids. Germline V gene sequence: CDR1 LGHNA, CDR2 YNFKEQ. Between the trimmed V and J ends, which lost 1 base and 8 bases, there was a span of 12 bases. The CDR3 coding sequence is TGTGCCAGCAGCCAAGGGGGCAGGGTGGATTCACCCCTCCACTTT. Translating it yields CASSQGGRVDSPLHF.

A word on this clonotype: One base away lies a much larger clone, so this may be a sequencing read error. The rearrangement joins TRBV28 to TRBJ2-1; D is perhaps TRBD2 (5 bases). The V end lost 1 base, the J end lost 9 bases, and 16 bases lay between the germline ends. CDR1 is MDHEN and CDR2 is SYDVKM in the germline V gene. CDR3 size: 15 residues. The CDR3 nucleotides are TGTGCCAGCAGTTTATACCCCTCGACTAAGGGTGAGCAGTTCTTC. Translation: CASSLYPSTKGEQFF.

This clonotype was counted between two and nine times. This chain uses TRBV20-1 with TRBJ1-3; no clear D. Germline V gives CDR1 DFQATT, CDR2 SNEGSKA (reference sequence). V dropped 6 bases and J dropped 0 bases, with 9 bases sitting between them. The CDR3 length is 13 residues. The CDR3 DNA follows: TGCAGTGCCGACGACACCTCTGGAAACACCATATATTTT. It specifies CSADDTSGNTIYF.

This clonotype was seen ten or more times. The chain carries TRBV20-1 and TRBJ2-3; 14 bases fit TRBD2. Germline lookup yields CDR1 DFQATT and CDR2 SNEGSKA (reference sequence). V gave up 6 bases and J gave up 1 base; unmatched junction bases: 3. The CDR3 consists of 15 residues. Here the CDR3 reads CSAGTSGGGTDTQYF. The DNA of the CDR3 is TGCAGTGCCGGGACTAGCGGGGGTGGCACAGATACGCAGTATTTT.

Many counts were recorded for this clonotype. This chain links TRBV12-3 or TRBV12-4 with TRBJ1-3; 8 nucleotides line up with TRBD1. V was pared by 5 bases and J by 3 bases, with 12 bases of the junction left unmatched. The CDR3 sequence is 17 residues long. CDR3 DNA: TGTGCCAGCAGTCCCCAGTGGCCAGGGGGCTTTGGAAACACCATATATTTT. The encoded protein is CASSPQWPGGFGNTIYF.

This clonotype was seen ten or more times. The CDR3 sequence is CASSFGLAGARRNSYEQYF. CDR3 bases: TGTGCCAGCAGTTTCGGACTAGCGGGAGCGCGCCGCAACTCCTACGAGCAGTACTTC. The rearrangement links TRBV12-3 or TRBV12-4 to TRBJ2-7; 13 bases align to TRBD2. The V and J ends lost 3 bases and 0 bases, in that order; junction bases with no gene match: 11. The CDR3 is 19 residues long.

This clonotype was seen ten or more times. The chain is built from TRBV5-1 and TRBJ2-7; TRBD1 might be the D (6 bases). CDR1 SGHRS and CDR2 YFSETQ come from the germline V gene. V lost 4 bases, J lost 3 bases, and 17 bases lay in between. This CDR3 spans 15 amino acids. CDR3 DNA sequence: TGCGCCAGCAGCCAGGACGGACAGTTGCTCTACGAGCAGTACTTC. Its translation: CASSQDGQLLYEQYF.

The chain uses TRBV5-1 and TRBJ2-5, with D tentatively TRBD1 or TRBD2 (5 bases each). This CDR3 has 16 residues. Germline CDR1 SGHRS, CDR2 YFSETQ. Trimming left V 4 bases short and J 0 bases short, with 16 bases between. Here the CDR3 reads CASSRIGTEHQETQYF. CDR3 sequence (DNA): TGCGCCAGCAGCCGAATCGGGACCGAACACCAAGAGACCCAGTACTTC.

The genes are TRBV18 and TRBJ2-5, with D perhaps TRBD1 (5 bases). V dropped 2 bases and J dropped 2 bases, with 6 bases sitting between them. CDR1 is KGHSH, CDR2 LQKENI, per germline. This CDR3 comprises 13 residues. The CDR3 spells CASSPNRQETQYF. The CDR3 DNA sequence: TGTGCCAGCTCACCAAACAGGCAAGAGACCCAGTACTTC.

This clonotype was counted between two and nine times. This chain links TRBV5-4 with TRBJ2-7; a weak D match, TRBD2 (5 bases). Germline V CDR1 and CDR2: SGHNT, YYREEE (reference sequence). The V end lost 0 bases, the J end lost 4 bases, and 8 bases lay between the germline ends. The CDR3 runs 13 residues. The CDR3 DNA reads TGTGCCAGCAGCTTGGCCGGGGTGTACGAGCAGTACTTC. Encoded protein: CASSLAGVYEQYF. Using reference TRBV5-4 and TRBJ2-7 for the parts outside the CDR3, the full variable domain is ETGVTQSPTHLIKTRGQQVTLRCSSQSGHNTVSWYQQALGQGPQFIFQYYREEENGRGNFPPRFSGLQFPNYSSELNVNALELDDSALYLCASSLAGVYEQYFGPGTRLTVT.

In its sample, this clonotype was seen many times. The rearrangement links TRBV12-3 or TRBV12-4 to TRBJ2-6; 9 nucleotides match TRBD1. The CDR3 length is 17 residues. Trimming cost V 1 base and J 0 bases; bases outside gene matches: 1. The CDR3 spells CASSLGQGGSGANVLTF. CDR3 DNA: TGTGCCAGCAGTTTAGGACAGGGGGGCTCTGGGGCCAACGTCCTGACTTTC.

The sample holds many counts of this clonotype. The chain recombines TRBV5-1 with TRBJ1-1; the match to TRBD1 covers 9 bases. Germline lookup yields CDR1 SGHRS and CDR2 YFSETQ. J was trimmed by 10 bases and V by 0 bases; bases with no gene match: 4. CDR3 size: 13 residues. CDR3 region: CASSLESTGGAFF. CDR3 DNA: TGCGCCAGCAGCTTGGAGTCGACAGGGGGAGCTTTCTTT.

This clonotype has only a few counts. The chain employs TRBV7-9 and TRBJ2-7; TRBD2 is a possible D gene (6 bases). Germline-derived CDR1 and CDR2 are SEHNR and FQNEAQ (reference sequence). The CDR3 loop spans 11 amino acids. Trimming took 5 bases from V and 9 from J, leaving 11 bases between them. The CDR3 nucleotides read TGTGCCAGCAGCCCGGCGGAGGGGCAGTACTTC. This encodes CASSPAEGQYF.

This clonotype was observed at least ten times. V gene TRBV3-1 combines with J gene TRBJ2-3; 8 bases are shared with TRBD2. The CDR3 has 15 residues. The J segment lost 3 bases and the V segment lost 0 bases, leaving 2 bases of the junction unmatched. Germline values: CDR1 LGHDT, CDR2 YNNKEL (reference sequence). CDR3 sequence: CASSQDQRGTDTQYF. CDR3 sequence (DNA): TGTGCCAGCAGCCAAGATCAGCGGGGGACAGATACGCAGTATTTT.

The rearrangement uses TRBV19 and TRBJ1-2; D unclear. Germline CDR1 LNHDA, CDR2 SQIVND (reference sequence). The CDR3 is made up of 16 amino acids. Trimming pared 4 bases from V and 7 bases from J, leaving 22 bases between. CDR3 amino acids: CASSTIARSRSGGYTF. Written as DNA, the CDR3 is TGTGCCAGTAGTACGATAGCAAGGTCTAGAAGTGGTGGCTACACCTTC.

At least ten counts were recorded for this clonotype. The J gene is TRBJ2-7, the V gene TRBV4-1; no clear D. CDR1 is MGHRA, CDR2 YSYEKL, per germline. CDR3 length: 12 amino acids. Trimming left V 3 bases short and J 2 bases short, with 5 bases between. This CDR3 reads CASSHLTYEQYF. As DNA, the CDR3 is TGCGCCAGCAGCCATCTCACCTACGAGCAGTACTTC.